The 8 T cell receptor beta chains below were found in one sample sequenced in a study of blood T cells in healthy people across ages. Primed by a sample-barcoded 5' primer and a J-beta primer mix, a second PCR proceeded for roughly 7 to 12 cycles. TCRdb reanalysed the 5' RACE reads using MiXCR and keeps one entry per CDR3 protein. The repertoire holds about 780,000 distinct CDR3 sequences, with less than 60% as singletons. Specimen: blood. These TCRs come from a man older than 75 in good health.

The sample holds many counts of this clonotype. This chain links TRBV7-9 with TRBJ2-3; D remains unclear. The V gene's germline CDR1 is SEHNR and CDR2 FQNEAQ (reference sequence). The CDR3 sequence is 14 residues long. The V gene lost 4 bases and the J gene lost 1 base, with 9 bases spanning the gap. CDR3 protein: CASSSLAGTDTQYF. The CDR3 DNA reads TGTGCCAGCAGCTCCCTCGCTGGCACAGATACGCAGTATTTT.

The J gene is TRBJ1-1, the V gene TRBV12-3 or TRBV12-4; D is unresolved. The CDR3 length is 12 residues. Trimming pared 3 bases from V and 8 bases from J, leaving 10 bases between. CDR3 in amino acids: CASSFAGSEAFF. CDR3 nucleotides: TGTGCCAGCAGTTTCGCGGGTTCGGAAGCTTTCTTT.

This clonotype has ten or more counts. This chain uses TRBV29-1 with TRBJ2-1; 8 nucleotides line up with TRBD2. This CDR3 has 20 amino acids. Germline V gene sequence: CDR1 SQVTM, CDR2 ANQGSEA. V lost 2 bases, J lost 7 bases, and 25 bases stayed unmatched. The CDR3 protein is CSVEIIRAGDLQRGGNEQFF. The CDR3 region has the DNA TGCAGCGTTGAAATAATACGGGCAGGGGACCTACAACGGGGGGGTAATGAGCAGTTCTTC.

Worth noting for this clonotype: The junction departs from germline at one end; a sequencing error may be responsible. This chain connects TRBV28 to TRBJ2-4; D gene unclear. Germline values: CDR1 MDHEN, CDR2 SYDVKM. The CDR3 totals 15 residues. The CDR3 protein is CACSFTVSGQNIQYF. CDR3 nucleotide sequence: TGTGCCTGCAGTTTCACAGTTTCGGGCCAAAACATTCAGTACTTC. The full variable domain, rest sourced from reference TRBV28 and TRBJ2-4, is DVKVTQSSRYLVKRTGEKVFLECVQDMDHENMFWYRQDPGLGLRLIYFSYDVKMKEKGDIPEGYSVSREKKERFSLILESASTNQTSMYLCACSFTVSGQNIQYFGAGTRLSVL.

The chain combines TRBV12-3 or TRBV12-4 with TRBJ2-1; 11 bases fit TRBD2. The V segment lost 3 bases and the J segment 8 bases; nucleotides outside the gene matches: 9. The CDR3 totals 16 residues. The CDR3 DNA reads TGTGCCAGCAGTTTTAGCGGGAGGGCGGGATACGATGAGCAGTTCTTC. It encodes CASSFSGRAGYDEQFF.

This clonotype was seen at least ten times. This sequence joins TRBV29-1 and TRBJ2-5; the match to TRBD1 covers 8 bases. The CDR3 runs 14 residues. The germline gives CDR1 SQVTM, CDR2 ANQGSEA. Unmatched junction bases numbered 8, after V lost 4 bases and J lost 4 bases. The CDR3 protein is CSVVGQGAVETQYF. The CDR3 nucleotides read TGCAGCGTTGTCGGGCAGGGGGCAGTAGAGACCCAGTACTTC.

J is TRBJ2-4 and V is TRBV12-3 or TRBV12-4; 15 bases are a match to TRBD2. The J call may be faulty, since TRBJ2-7 better matches the DNA end. CDR3 length equals 18 residues. The CDR3 DNA is TGTGCCAGCAGTTTCAGGACTAGCGGGAGGGCCCAGTCGGACGAGCAGTACTTC. Protein: CASSFRTSGRAQSDEQYF.

Details on this clonotype: Its ends do not fully match the called genes, so a read error is possible. The rearrangement joins TRBV7-9 to TRBJ2-7; D is possibly TRBD1 or TRBD2 (5 bases each). The CDR3 sequence is 15 residues long. CDR1 SEHNR and CDR2 FQNEAQ come from the germline V gene (reference sequence). The CDR3 here is CASSSQLRDGYERYF. The DNA of the CDR3 is TGTGCCAGCAGCTCCCAACTACGGGACGGCTACGAGCGGTACTTC.